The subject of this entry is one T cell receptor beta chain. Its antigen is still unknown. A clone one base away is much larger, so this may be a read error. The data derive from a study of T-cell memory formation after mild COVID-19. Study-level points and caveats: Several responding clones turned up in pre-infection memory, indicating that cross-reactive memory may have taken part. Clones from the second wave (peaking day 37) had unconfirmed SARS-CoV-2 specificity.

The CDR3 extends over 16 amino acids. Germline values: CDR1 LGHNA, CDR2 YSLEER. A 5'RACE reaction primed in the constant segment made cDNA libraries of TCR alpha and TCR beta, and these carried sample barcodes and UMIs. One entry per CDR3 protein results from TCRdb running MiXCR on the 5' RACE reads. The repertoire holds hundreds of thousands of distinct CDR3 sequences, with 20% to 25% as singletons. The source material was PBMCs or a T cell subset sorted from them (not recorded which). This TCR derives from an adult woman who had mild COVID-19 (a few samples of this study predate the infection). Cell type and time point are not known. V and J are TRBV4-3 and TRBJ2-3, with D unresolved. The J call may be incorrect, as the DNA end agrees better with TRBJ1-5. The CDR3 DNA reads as TGCGCCAGCAGCCAAGTTGCGGGATCGGGCACAGATACGCAGCATTTT. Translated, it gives CASSQVAGSGTDTQHF.